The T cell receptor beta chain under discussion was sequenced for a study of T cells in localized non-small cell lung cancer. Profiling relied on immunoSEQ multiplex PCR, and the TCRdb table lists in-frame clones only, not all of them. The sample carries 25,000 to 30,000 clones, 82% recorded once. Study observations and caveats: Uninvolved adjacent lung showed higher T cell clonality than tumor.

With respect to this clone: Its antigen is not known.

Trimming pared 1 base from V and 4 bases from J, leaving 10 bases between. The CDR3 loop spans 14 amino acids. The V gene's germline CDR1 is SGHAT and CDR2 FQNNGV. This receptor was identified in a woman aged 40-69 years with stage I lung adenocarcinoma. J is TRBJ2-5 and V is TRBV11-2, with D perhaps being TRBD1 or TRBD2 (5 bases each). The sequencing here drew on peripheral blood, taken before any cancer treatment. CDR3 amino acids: CASSLAPGRETQYF. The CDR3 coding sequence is TGTGCCAGCAGCTTAGCCCCGGGGCGAGAGACCCAGTACTTC.